This is a list of T cell receptor beta chains from one sample in a study of regulatory T cells in long-lasting Graves disease. TCRdb re-derived calls from the multiplex PCR reads in MiXCR, one entry per CDR3 protein. The table has some 430,000 distinct CDR3 sequences, 20% to 25% seen once; the top ten hold roughly 7.1%. Sequenced here: peripheral blood mononuclear cells (PBMCs), sampled when the disease was refractory, from a patient treated with antithyroid drugs. These receptors all come from a female donor with Graves disease. CDR3s include the opening cysteine and the closing phenylalanine or tryptophan. D genes are given only for firm matches. A row's size may be missing; if present it is once, few, many or a size class.

V: TRBV28
J: TRBJ1-6
size: many
length: 13
D: NA
DNA: TGTGCCAGCTCAGGGAACTATAATTCACCCCTCCACTTT
CDR3: CASSGNYNSPLHF

V: TRBV7-2
J: TRBJ2-5
size: many
length: 15
D: NA
DNA: TGTGCCAGCAGCAACGCCTCCCCGGGACAAGAGACCCAGTACTTC
CDR3: CASSNASPGQETQYF

V: TRBV12-3/TRBV12-4
J: TRBJ1-1
size: many
length: 14
D: NA
DNA: TGTGCCAGCAGTTTTTTAGGGGGAGACACTGAAGCTTTCTTT
CDR3: CASSFLGGDTEAFF

V: TRBV7-2
J: TRBJ2-4
size: many
length: 16
D: NA
DNA: TGTGCCAGCAGCTCCTACCTGGGCAGGGAGCTAAACATTCAGTACTTC
CDR3: CASSSYLGRELNIQYF

V: TRBV6-1
J: TRBJ2-3
size: NA
length: 13
D: NA
DNA: TGTGCCAGCAGGATCGACAGGAGTGGTGCGCAGTATTTT
CDR3: CASRIDRSGAQYF

V: TRBV20-1
J: TRBJ1-1
size: NA
length: 17
D: TRBD1
DNA: TGCAGTGCTAGAGGGGGGGGGACAGGGGGCGTTAGCACTGAAGCTTTCTTT
CDR3: CSARGGGTGGVSTEAFF

V: TRBV19
J: TRBJ1-5
size: few
length: 16
D: NA
DNA: TGTGCCAGTAGTTCCCCAGGGGAGGGGGGGAATCAGCCCCAGCATTTT
CDR3: CASSSPGEGGNQPQHF

V: TRBV20-1
J: TRBJ1-5
size: few
length: 15
D: NA
DNA: TGCAGTGCTAGAGATTTGCAGGGAGTTAATCAGCCCCAGCATTTT
CDR3: CSARDLQGVNQPQHF

V: TRBV19
J: TRBJ2-6
size: NA
length: 16
D: NA
DNA: TGTGCCAGTAGTATAGAGGGTTTCCCTGGGGCCAACGTCCTGACTTTC
CDR3: CASSIEGFPGANVLTF

V: TRBV6-1
J: TRBJ2-7
size: many
length: 14
D: NA
DNA: TGTGCCAGCACCGAGGGCAACCTCTCCTACGAGCAGTACTTC
CDR3: CASTEGNLSYEQYF

V: TRBV12-3/TRBV12-4
J: TRBJ1-3
size: many
length: 12
D: NA
DNA: TGTGCCAGCAGTTTCGGGGGAAACACCATATATTTT
CDR3: CASSFGGNTIYF

V: TRBV30
J: TRBJ2-1
size: NA
length: 12
D: NA
DNA: TGTGCCTGGAGTCCCATTGGGAAAGAGCAGTTCTTC
CDR3: CAWSPIGKEQFF

V: TRBV2
J: TRBJ2-7
size: NA
length: 16
D: NA
DNA: TGTGCCAGCAGTGAACTTCCGGGACTGGTCTCCTACGAGCAGTACTTC
CDR3: CASSELPGLVSYEQYF

V: TRBV20-1
J: TRBJ2-3
size: NA
length: 16
D: TRBD2
DNA: TGCAGTGCTAGAGGACCGGTAGCGGGAATGGCGGATACGCAGTATTTT
CDR3: CSARGPVAGMADTQYF

V: TRBV13
J: TRBJ2-3
size: NA
length: 10
D: NA
DNA: TGTGCCAGCGGCCCAGATACGCAGTATTTT
CDR3: CASGPDTQYF

V: TRBV20-1
J: TRBJ2-7
size: NA
length: 14
D: TRBD2
DNA: TGCAGTGCTAGTGTAGCGGGCGGTTTCTACGAGCAGTACTTC
CDR3: CSASVAGGFYEQYF

V: TRBV7-2
J: TRBJ2-1
size: NA
length: 15
D: NA
DNA: TGTGCCAGCAGCGTAGGGGGGGGGCACTACAATGAGCAGTTCTTC
CDR3: CASSVGGGHYNEQFF

V: TRBV19
J: TRBJ2-5
size: many
length: 13
D: NA
DNA: TGTGCCAGTAGTAGTACGGCCCAAGAGACCCAGTACTTC
CDR3: CASSSTAQETQYF

V: TRBV27
J: TRBJ2-7
size: many
length: 15
D: NA
DNA: TGTGCCAGCACCCCCCTAGGCGGTAGCGCGGACGAGCAGTACTTC
CDR3: CASTPLGGSADEQYF

V: TRBV7-9
J: TRBJ1-3
size: NA
length: 13
D: NA
DNA: TGTGCCAGCAGCAGGACAACTGGAAACACCATATATTTT
CDR3: CASSRTTGNTIYF

V: TRBV6-5
J: TRBJ2-1
size: NA
length: 12
D: TRBD1
DNA: TGTGCCAGCAGTTTGACAGGGGCCGAGCAGTTCTTC
CDR3: CASSLTGAEQFF

V: TRBV6-5
J: TRBJ2-3
size: NA
length: 17
D: TRBD2
DNA: TGTGCCAGCAGCTACTCCCCGCTAGCGGGAGGGTCAGATACGCAGTATTTT
CDR3: CASSYSPLAGGSDTQYF

V: TRBV7-8
J: TRBJ1-2
size: NA
length: 14
D: NA
DNA: TGTGCCAGCAGCTTAGTCTCGGAAAAATATGGCTACACCTTC
CDR3: CASSLVSEKYGYTF

V: TRBV28
J: TRBJ2-7
size: NA
length: 15
D: TRBD2
DNA: TGTGCCAGCAGGGGGACTAGCGGGAGGAGCGACGAGCAGTACTTC
CDR3: CASRGTSGRSDEQYF

V: TRBV20-1
J: TRBJ2-3
size: NA
length: 15
D: NA
DNA: TGCAGTGCTCCCCAGGGACTCCATAGCACAGATACGCAGTATTTT
CDR3: CSAPQGLHSTDTQYF

V: TRBV15
J: TRBJ2-5
size: many
length: 16
D: TRBD2
DNA: TGTGCCACCAGCAGAGTGATAGCGGGGACCCAAGAGACCCAGTACTTC
CDR3: CATSRVIAGTQETQYF

V: TRBV13
J: TRBJ2-2
size: many
length: 15
D: TRBD2
DNA: TGTGCCAGCAGCTTCGGACTAGCGAACACCGGGGAGCTGTTTTTT
CDR3: CASSFGLANTGELFF

V: TRBV30
J: TRBJ1-2
size: NA
length: 13
D: NA
DNA: TGTGCCTGGCTAGGCGGATTTTCTTATGGCTACACCTTC
CDR3: CAWLGGFSYGYTF

V: TRBV27
J: TRBJ2-7
size: many
length: 14
D: NA
DNA: TGTGCCAGCAGCCGAAACCCTGTAACGTACGAGCAGTACTTC
CDR3: CASSRNPVTYEQYF

V: TRBV20-1
J: TRBJ1-4
size: NA
length: 14
D: TRBD1
DNA: TGCAGTGCCAGCGGACAGGGAGGTAATGAAAAACTGTTTTTT
CDR3: CSASGQGGNEKLFF

V: TRBV20-1
J: TRBJ2-7
size: NA
length: 14
D: NA
DNA: TGCAGTGCTAGCTTAGGTAGTCACTCCTACGAGCAGTACTTC
CDR3: CSASLGSHSYEQYF

V: TRBV20-1
J: TRBJ2-4
size: few
length: 15
D: TRBD2
DNA: TGCAGTGCTACCATCCGGGGGGGCGCCAAAAACATTCAGTACTTC
CDR3: CSATIRGGAKNIQYF

V: TRBV9
J: TRBJ2-2
size: NA
length: 16
D: TRBD2
DNA: TGTGCCAGCAGCGTAGAGGCGGGAGTGGGAATCGGGGAGCTGTTTTTT
CDR3: CASSVEAGVGIGELFF

V: TRBV28
J: TRBJ2-6
size: many
length: 16
D: NA
DNA: TGTGCCAGCACCCTGGGGCGGGACTCTGGGGCCAACGTCCTGACTTTC
CDR3: CASTLGRDSGANVLTF

V: TRBV28
J: TRBJ2-4
size: many
length: 16
D: TRBD1
DNA: TGTGCCAGCAGTTTAGTGGGGACAGGGGGCAAAAACATTCAGTACTTC
CDR3: CASSLVGTGGKNIQYF

V: TRBV27
J: TRBJ2-3
size: NA
length: 15
D: TRBD2
DNA: TGTGCCAGCAGCGTCCTAGCGGAGAGCACAGATACGCAGTATTTT
CDR3: CASSVLAESTDTQYF

V: TRBV7-3
J: TRBJ2-7
size: few
length: 14
D: TRBD2
DNA: TGTGCCAGCAGCCCCTCGGGAGGGCCGAACGAGCAGTACTTC
CDR3: CASSPSGGPNEQYF

V: TRBV28
J: TRBJ2-5
size: many
length: 16
D: NA
DNA: TGTGCCAGCAGTTTCGGTTCGCCTGGGTCGCAAGAGACCCAGTACTTC
CDR3: CASSFGSPGSQETQYF

V: TRBV7-2
J: TRBJ2-7
size: many
length: 15
D: TRBD2
DNA: TGTGCCAGCAGCTTAGACAAGCGGGAGTTCAACGAGCAGTACTTC
CDR3: CASSLDKREFNEQYF

V: TRBV7-7
J: TRBJ1-5
size: NA
length: 17
D: NA
DNA: TGTGCTAGCAGCTTAGCGAAGGACAGAGACGGCAATCAGCCCCAGCATTTT
CDR3: CASSLAKDRDGNQPQHF

V: TRBV12-3/TRBV12-4
J: TRBJ1-2
size: many
length: 13
D: NA
DNA: TGTGCCAGCAGTTTACGACAGGTCTATGGCTACACCTTC
CDR3: CASSLRQVYGYTF

V: TRBV9
J: TRBJ1-2
size: NA
length: 17
D: NA
DNA: TGTGCCAGCAGCCCCCCCCGGCCGGGGGCTAAGAACTATGGCTACACCTTC
CDR3: CASSPPRPGAKNYGYTF

V: TRBV7-6
J: TRBJ2-7
size: few
length: 16
D: NA
DNA: TGTGCCAGCAGCTTAATCTTCAGGGCTAGTTCCTACGAGCAGTACTTC
CDR3: CASSLIFRASSYEQYF

V: TRBV19
J: TRBJ1-1
size: NA
length: 13
D: NA
DNA: TGTGCCAGTTTCAATAGGGAGAACACTGAAGCTTTCTTT
CDR3: CASFNRENTEAFF

V: TRBV2
J: TRBJ1-1
size: many
length: 12
D: NA
DNA: TGTGCCAGCAGTGAGTGGGACAATGAAGCTTTCTTT
CDR3: CASSEWDNEAFF

V: TRBV5-1
J: TRBJ1-2
size: NA
length: 15
D: TRBD1
DNA: TGCGCCAGCAGCCCGGGACAGGGATTCGGTGATGGCTACACCTTC
CDR3: CASSPGQGFGDGYTF

V: TRBV12-3/TRBV12-4
J: TRBJ2-4
size: many
length: 16
D: TRBD1
DNA: TGTGCCAGCAGTTCCGTAACCGGGACAGGGGAAAACATTCAGTACTTC
CDR3: CASSSVTGTGENIQYF

V: TRBV28
J: TRBJ1-2
size: many
length: 14
D: NA
DNA: TGTGCCAGCAGTTTGGGGGCAGGGCAGCAGGACTACACCTTC
CDR3: CASSLGAGQQDYTF

V: TRBV6-4
J: TRBJ1-3
size: NA
length: 15
D: NA
DNA: TGTGCCAGCAGTTACCGGGCAGGGGCCGGAAACACCATATATTTT
CDR3: CASSYRAGAGNTIYF

V: TRBV11-3
J: TRBJ2-5
size: many
length: 15
D: TRBD2
DNA: TGTGCCAGCAGCTTAAGGGCGGGAGAAGGAGAGACCCAGTACTTC
CDR3: CASSLRAGEGETQYF

V: TRBV15
J: TRBJ1-5
size: NA
length: 15
D: NA
DNA: TGTGCCACCAGCAGAGACAGGGAACGCAATCAGCCCCAGCATTTT
CDR3: CATSRDRERNQPQHF

V: TRBV27
J: TRBJ2-5
size: many
length: 14
D: TRBD1
DNA: TGTGCCAGCAGCCCTTGGGACAGCCAAGAGACCCAGTACTTC
CDR3: CASSPWDSQETQYF

V: TRBV5-5
J: TRBJ2-2
size: NA
length: 15
D: NA
DNA: TGTGCCAGCAGCCAGTCACTCCGGGAGACCGGGGAGCTGTTTTTT
CDR3: CASSQSLRETGELFF

V: TRBV14
J: TRBJ2-1
size: few
length: 15
D: NA
DNA: TGTGCCAGCAGCCCTGTAGTCGCGGGCTACAATGAGCAGTTCTTC
CDR3: CASSPVVAGYNEQFF